This T cell receptor beta chain appears in the sequencing data of a study of blood T cell repertoires in COVID-19. Looking at the study overall: From the United States, Italy and Spain came samples of acute and convalescent COVID-19. In each case, the material was cDNA or gDNA derived from T cells, B-cell-depleted T cells, or PBMCs.

Enrollment of patients from Seattle took place during active infection, with longitudinal follow-up. Authors' methods: Reference gene primer amplification gave estimated nucleated cell counts. The table came from immunoSEQ multiplex PCR; TCRdb's copy has only in-frame clones and leaves some out. The V and J calls and clone size come from that table; D and trimming were worked out from the DNA. The data contain around 270,000 clones, approximately 83% of them singletons. This CDR3 spans 14 amino acids. With 5 bases removed from V and 2 bases from J, the gap between germline ends came to 11 bases. Germline V lookup: CDR1 SGHRS, CDR2 YFSETQ.

The TCR sequence derives from a person aged 70 to 80 with COVID-19, enrolled during active disease. The chain employs TRBV5-1 and TRBJ1-3, with a tentative D call TRBD1 (6 bases). Input material: peripheral blood. CDR3 nucleotide sequence: TGCGCCAGCAGTATACAGGGTGCTGGAAACACCATATATTTT. It specifies CASSIQGAGNTIYF.